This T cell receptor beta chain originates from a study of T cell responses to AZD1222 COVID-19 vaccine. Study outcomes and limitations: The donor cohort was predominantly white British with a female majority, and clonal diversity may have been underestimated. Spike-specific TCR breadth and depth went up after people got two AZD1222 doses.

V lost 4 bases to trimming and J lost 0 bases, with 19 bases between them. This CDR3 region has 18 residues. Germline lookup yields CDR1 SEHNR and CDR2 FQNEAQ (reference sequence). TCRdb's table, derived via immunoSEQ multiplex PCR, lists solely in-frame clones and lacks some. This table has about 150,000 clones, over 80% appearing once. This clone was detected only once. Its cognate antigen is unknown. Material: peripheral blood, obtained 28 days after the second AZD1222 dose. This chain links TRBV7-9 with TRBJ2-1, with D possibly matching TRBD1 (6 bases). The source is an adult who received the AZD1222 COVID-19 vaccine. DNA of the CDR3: TGTGCCAGCAGCTATGGCGTTGGGGGCGCGGGCTCCTACAATGAGCAGTTCTTC. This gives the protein CASSYGVGGAGSYNEQFF.